The T cell receptor beta chain under discussion was sequenced for a study of T cell repertoires in cytomegalovirus infection. General study results and limits: Carriers of CMV and the relevant HLA type were discriminated by public TCR beta frequency.

Notes on this clonotype: Antigen: not known.

Germline V CDR1 and CDR2: SGHNT, YYREEE (reference sequence). The CDR3 has 15 amino acids. Losses at the gene ends were 2 bases for V and 4 bases for J; bases not matched to a gene: 5. TCRdb called the reads again in MiXCR, with one record for every CDR3 protein. There are about 530,000 distinct CDR3 sequences in the sample; around 27% occur only once, and about 12% lies in the top ten. The clonotype comes from a human donor in good health (CMV status not recorded). Some clones in this sample may be carry-over from other donors' samples. The specimen was PBMCs. The genes are TRBV5-4 and TRBJ2-3; 9 bases agree with TRBD1. The CDR3 region is CASSLQGAGADTQYF. For the CDR3, the DNA is TGTGCCAGCAGCTTACAGGGGGCAGGGGCAGATACGCAGTATTTT.